The present entry profiles one TCR beta chain with its context. Its antigen is not known. These data originate in a study of cytomegalovirus exposure and HLA in healthy donors. Study-wide context: An early data release held tens of millions of unique TCRs from HLA-typed donors. Regarding the study as a whole: The authors excluded some V segments, including TRBV6-2 and TRBV6-3, as indistinguishable. Reports showed the classifier diagnosing cytomegalovirus status with high specificity and sensitivity.

PCR was performed using 60 Vbeta and 13 Jbeta primers. Produced via immunoSEQ multiplex PCR; TCRdb's table is partial and in-frame only. The sample has 150,000 to 200,000 clones, around 85% seen once. V dropped 0 bases and J dropped 5 bases, with 14 bases sitting between them. Per the germline V gene, CDR1 is SEHNR and CDR2 is FQNEAQ (reference sequence). This CDR3 spans 15 amino acids. The chain recombines TRBV7-9 with TRBJ2-7; TRBD2 is a possible D gene (5 bases). This receptor was obtained from a man younger than 35 in good health and CMV-seropositive. Sequencing was done on a sample of PBMCs. The CDR3 loop is CASSLAVRGMNEQYF. The CDR3 DNA follows: TGTGCCAGCAGCTTAGCTGTCCGGGGTATGAACGAGCAGTACTTC.